These T cell receptor beta chains were read from a single sample in a study of blood T cell repertoires in COVID-19. The method was immunoSEQ multiplex PCR; TCRdb's version includes in-frame clones alone and lacks a portion of them. The top ten clones hold approximately 1.5% of a sample with under 50,000 clones, approximately 89% of them seen once. Sequenced: peripheral blood. Every receptor here comes from a woman between 40 and 50 years old with acute or convalescent COVID-19. The CDR3 runs from the conserved cysteine through the conserved F or W. The order of the fields is clone size, V gene, J gene, D gene, CDR3 DNA, CDR3 protein. D genes are given only for firm matches. Size tells how often a clone was seen (once, few, many) or the class of an expanded clone, and some rows leave it out.

>NA|TRBV4-1|TRBJ2-7|NA
TGCGCCAGCAGCCAGGGGGCCTACGGCTACGAGCAGTACTTC
CASSQGAYGYEQYF
>once|TRBV19|TRBJ1-2|TRBD1
TGTGCCAGTAGTATTCCAGGGGGCCATGGCTACACCTTC
CASSIPGGHGYTF
>NA|TRBV2|TRBJ1-1|NA
TGTGCCAGCAGTGAACTAAGGAACACTGAAGCTTTCTTT
CASSELRNTEAFF
>NA|TRBV9|TRBJ2-1|TRBD2
TGTGCCAGCAGCGTAGTAGCTAGCGGAGGCTTTGGGCAGTTCTTC
CASSVVASGGFGQFF
>NA|TRBV19|TRBJ1-4|NA
TGTGCCAAGCTCGCCAGGGGCTCGAGGGAAAAACTGTTTTTT
CAKLARGSREKLFF
>NA|TRBV4-3|TRBJ2-7|NA
TGCGCCAGCAGCCGGGACTTTGACCTTCACGAGCAGTACTTC
CASSRDFDLHEQYF
>NA|TRBV6-5|TRBJ1-1|NA
TGTGCCAGCAGTTCACTCGCAGGGAACACTGAAGCTTTCTTT
CASSSLAGNTEAFF
>NA|TRBV9|TRBJ2-2|TRBD2
TGTGCCAGCAGCGGAGGGACTAGCGTTAACACCGGGGAGCTGTTTTTT
CASSGGTSVNTGELFF
>NA|TRBV9|TRBJ2-7|TRBD2
TGTGCCAGCAGCGGTCCCCGGGGGGGCGCTACCTACGAGCAGTACTTC
CASSGPRGGATYEQYF
>NA|TRBV11-2|TRBJ2-1|NA
TGTGCCAGCAGCCCCAGGTACAATGAGCAGTTCTTC
CASSPRYNEQFF
>NA|TRBV5-4|TRBJ1-1|NA
TGTGCCAGCAGCTTTTCACAGAACACTGAAGCTTTCTTT
CASSFSQNTEAFF
>few|TRBV5-1|TRBJ1-4|NA
TGCGCCAGCAGCTTGACAGGCCTTAATGAAAAACTGTTTTTT
CASSLTGLNEKLFF
>NA|TRBV18|TRBJ2-3|NA
TGTGCCAGCTCACCCCGGAGACAGCGCACAGATACGCAGTATTTT
CASSPRRQRTDTQYF
>NA|TRBV6-2/TRBV6-3|TRBJ1-5|TRBD1
TGTGCCAGCAGCCGAGGACAGGGGATACAGCCCCAGCATTTT
CASSRGQGIQPQHF
>NA|TRBV5-1|TRBJ2-1|TRBD1
TGCGCCAGCAGCTGGGGGGACAGGGTCGGCAATGAGCAGTTCTTC
CASSWGDRVGNEQFF
>NA|TRBV5-1|TRBJ2-5|NA
TGCGCCAGCAGCTTAAACGCGATTAATCAACGGGAGACCCAGTACTTC
CASSLNAINQRETQYF
>NA|TRBV4-2|TRBJ1-4|NA
TGTGCCAGCAGCCTCGACAGTTCCAATGAAAAACTGTTTTTT
CASSLDSSNEKLFF
>NA|TRBV2|TRBJ2-1|NA
TGTGCCAGCAGCGCCACAGGGAATGAGCAGTTCTTC
CASSATGNEQFF
>NA|TRBV28|TRBJ2-7|NA
TGTGCCAGCAGTTTTCAGGGGGGCGAGCAGTACTTC
CASSFQGGEQYF
>NA|TRBV5-6|TRBJ1-5|NA
TGTGCCAGCAGTGCCACAGGGAATCAGCCCCAGCATTTT
CASSATGNQPQHF
>NA|TRBV7-2|TRBJ2-5|TRBD1
TGTGCCAGCAGCTTAGACAGGGGTAAGACCCAGTACTTC
CASSLDRGKTQYF
>NA|TRBV20-1|TRBJ2-1|NA
TGCAGTGCTAATAGGGGGACCGGGCAGTTCTTC
CSANRGTGQFF
>NA|TRBV6-5|TRBJ2-7|NA
TGTGCCAGCAGTTACGGGGCAGGGGCCTCCTACGAGCAGTACTTC
CASSYGAGASYEQYF
>NA|TRBV30|TRBJ1-3|NA
TGTGCCTGGACGTCAGGCTCTGGAAACACCATATATTTT
CAWTSGSGNTIYF
>once|TRBV19|TRBJ1-1|NA
TGTGCCAGTAGTTGGCAGGTGGGTCCTGAAGCTTTCTTT
CASSWQVGPEAFF